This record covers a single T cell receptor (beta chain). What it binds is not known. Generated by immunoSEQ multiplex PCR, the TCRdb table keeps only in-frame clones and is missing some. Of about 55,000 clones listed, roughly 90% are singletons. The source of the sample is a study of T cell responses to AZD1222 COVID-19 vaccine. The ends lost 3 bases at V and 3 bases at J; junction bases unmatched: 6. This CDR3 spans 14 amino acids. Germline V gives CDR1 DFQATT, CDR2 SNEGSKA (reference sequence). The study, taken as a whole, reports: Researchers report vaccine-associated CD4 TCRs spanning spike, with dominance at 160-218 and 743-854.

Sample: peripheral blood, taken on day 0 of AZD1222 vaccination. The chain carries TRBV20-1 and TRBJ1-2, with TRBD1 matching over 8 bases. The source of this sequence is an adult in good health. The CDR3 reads CSASGQGSDYGYTF. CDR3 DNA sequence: TGCAGTGCTAGTGGACAGGGTTCCGACTATGGCTACACCTTC.